This TCR beta chain was identified during a study of blood T cell repertoires in COVID-19. V was pared by 1 base and J by 9 bases, with 5 bases of the junction left unmatched. The CDR3 runs 14 residues. Germline CDR1 reads SGHTS; CDR2 reads YDEGEE. Generated by immunoSEQ multiplex PCR, the TCRdb table keeps only in-frame clones and is missing some. Here the sample spans around 250,000 clones, approximately 86% being singletons. The source material was peripheral blood. The TCR was taken from a woman aged 70-85 years with active or convalescent COVID-19. The chain couples TRBV5-8 to TRBJ2-4, with 9 bases fitting TRBD2. CDR3 nucleotide sequence: TGTGCCAGCAGCTTGAGGGCTAGCGGGGCCATTCAGTACTTC. Translated: CASSLRASGAIQYF.